These 12 T cell receptor beta chains originate from one sample sequenced in a study of shared clonotypes between healthy human individuals (dated by TCRdb to about 2020). CD8 naive samples consisted of CD45RO-negative cells that were positively selected for CCR7, yielding a CD45RA+CCR7+ population without TemRA cells. Library method: the immunoSEQ multiplex PCR assay. The source is immuneACCESS, and TCRdb retained only in-frame sequences with V and J called. Part of the clones is not carried over; for the studies checked, unresolved V genes explain less than half of this, and the remainder is unexplained. This sample comprises more than 600,000 clones, 90% to 95% of them detected only once. The biggest ten clones account for 24% of the sample. Sequenced: naive CD8+ T cells sorted from blood. The label giving this sample's cell subset or site can be read as: CD45RA+CCR7+. Every receptor here comes from a man aged 30 to 39 in good health.

The rearrangement uses TRBV13 and TRBJ2-2; D unclear. The germline CDR1 and CDR2 sequences are PRHDT and FYEKMQ (reference sequence). This CDR3 has 13 residues. V shed 6 bases and J shed 3 bases, with 8 bases lying between them. The CDR3, as DNA: TGTGCCAGCAGTGTCAGCTACACCGGGGAGCTGTTTTTT. Residues: CASSVSYTGELFF. The complete variable domain, with remaining parts taken from reference TRBV13 and TRBJ2-2, reads AAGVIQSPRHLIKEKRETATLKCYPIPRHDTVYWYQQGPGQDPQFLISFYEKMQSDKGSIPDRFSAQQFSDYHSELNMSSLELGDSALYFCASSVSYTGELFFGEGSRLTVL.

The rearrangement uses TRBV7-2 and TRBJ1-2, with D tentatively TRBD1 (5 bases). The CDR3 covers 16 residues. Germline assignment: CDR1 SGHTA and CDR2 FQGNSA. Trimming left V 7 bases short and J 7 bases short, with 25 bases between. In nucleotides, the CDR3 is TGTGCCAGCATACGTGGGACGGCGGATGTAGTGAGTGGCTACACCTTC. Protein: CASIRGTADVVSGYTF.

The genes are TRBV28 and TRBJ2-6; 7 nucleotides agree with TRBD1. This CDR3 contains 18 residues. Germline CDR1 and CDR2: MDHEN and SYDVKM. V lost 6 bases and J lost 9; bases outside the gene matches: 20. The CDR3: CASSLQTGQPIADNVLTF. Here the CDR3 DNA reads TGTGCCAGCAGCCTTCAAACGGGACAGCCAATCGCAGACAACGTCCTGACTTTC.

The chain employs TRBV7-9 and TRBJ1-5; possible D gene TRBD1, 6 bases. V was shortened by 6 bases and J by 6 bases, with 12 bases between the two germline ends. The CDR3 spans 13 residues. Germline V gives CDR1 SEHNR, CDR2 FQNEAQ (reference sequence). The CDR3 region is CASSFDRFQPQHF. CDR3 DNA sequence: TGTGCCAGCAGTTTCGACAGGTTTCAGCCCCAGCATTTT.

The chain combines TRBV7-8 with TRBJ1-5, with 9 bases aligning to TRBD1. The ends lost 3 bases at V and 0 bases at J; junction bases unmatched: 6. Germline V lookup: CDR1 SGHVS, CDR2 FQNEAQ. This CDR3 is 17 amino acids long. CDR3 in DNA: TGTGCCAGCAGCTTCGGACAGGGGCTCTCTAGCAATCAGCCCCAGCATTTT. Protein: CASSFGQGLSSNQPQHF.

The rearrangement links TRBV30 to TRBJ2-1, with D perhaps matching TRBD1 or TRBD2 (6 bases each). Per the germline V gene, CDR1 is GTSNPN and CDR2 is SVGIG (reference sequence). Trimming shortened V by 0 bases and J by 8 bases, and 11 bases separated the two germline ends. This CDR3 contains 13 residues. Written as DNA, the CDR3 is TGTGCCTGGAGTGTTGGGGGGCTCTATGAGCAGTTCTTC. Protein: CAWSVGGLYEQFF.

V and J are TRBV15 and TRBJ2-5; 13 bases are shared with TRBD2. With V trimmed by 0 bases and J by 0 bases, 4 bases remained unmatched. Germline V gene lookup returns CDR1 LNHNV and CDR2 YYDKDF (reference sequence). The CDR3 extends over 18 amino acids. DNA of the CDR3: TGTGCCACCAGCAGAGATCCCGGACTAGCGGGAGACCAAGAGACCCAGTACTTC. Translating it yields CATSRDPGLAGDQETQYF.

The chain joins TRBV7-9 to TRBJ2-7; weak D call: TRBD2 (5 bases). Germline V gene lookup returns CDR1 SEHNR and CDR2 FQNEAQ (reference sequence). The ends were cut back, 5 bases at V and 9 bases at J, with 17 bases in the middle. The CDR3 contains 13 residues. The CDR3 bases are TGTGCCAGCAGCCTGCCCGGGGAGTTCAGGCAGTACTTC. It specifies CASSLPGEFRQYF.

The V gene is TRBV9, the J gene TRBJ2-5; 9 bases fit TRBD2. This CDR3 has 17 amino acids. J lost 3 bases, V lost 4 bases, and 13 bases had no gene match. Germline values: CDR1 SGDLS, CDR2 YYNGEE. The CDR3 sequence is CASSSSMREGGEETQYF. In DNA, the CDR3 is TGTGCCAGCAGCTCCAGTATGCGGGAGGGGGGCGAAGAGACCCAGTACTTC.

This clone was seen once. The chain couples TRBV21-1 to TRBJ2-3; TRBD2, the table's D call, lacks a check against the DNA. TRBV21-1 is described as a pseudogene. The CDR3 totals 17 residues. In DNA form, the CDR3 reads TGTGCCAGCAGCAAGTGCGAACCTTTAGCGGGAACAGATACGCAGTATTTT. It specifies CASSKCEPLAGTDTQYF.

This chain connects TRBV29-1 to TRBJ2-5, with TRBD1 matching 8 bases. The CDR3 totals 13 residues. In germline, CDR1 is SQVTM, CDR2 ANQGSEA. Trimming at V came to 7 bases and at J to 3 bases, leaving 7 bases not matched to a gene. CDR3 bases: TGCAGCGCCTTACCGGGACAGGAAGAGACCCAGTACTTC. It codes for CSALPGQEETQYF.

This chain links TRBV7-9 with TRBJ2-7, with D possibly being TRBD2 (5 bases). The germline V gene has CDR1 SEHNR and CDR2 FQNEAQ (reference sequence). V lost 4 bases to trimming and J lost 5 bases, with 6 bases between them. CDR3 size: 11 residues. The CDR3 loop is CASSSLDEQYF. CDR3 sequence (DNA): TGTGCCAGCAGCTCACTAGACGAGCAGTACTTC.